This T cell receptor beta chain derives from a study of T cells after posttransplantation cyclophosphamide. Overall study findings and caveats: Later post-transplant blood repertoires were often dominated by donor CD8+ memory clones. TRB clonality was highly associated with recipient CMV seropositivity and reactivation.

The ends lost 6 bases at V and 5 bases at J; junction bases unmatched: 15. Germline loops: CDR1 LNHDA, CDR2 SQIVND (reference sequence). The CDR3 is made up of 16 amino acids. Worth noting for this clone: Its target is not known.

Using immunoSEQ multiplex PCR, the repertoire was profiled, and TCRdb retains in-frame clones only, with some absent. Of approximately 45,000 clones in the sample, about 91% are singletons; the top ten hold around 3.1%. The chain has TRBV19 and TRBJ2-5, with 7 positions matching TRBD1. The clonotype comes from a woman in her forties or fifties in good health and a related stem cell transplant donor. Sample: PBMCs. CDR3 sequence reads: CASSDLNPGQRETQYF. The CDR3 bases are TGTGCCAGTAGCGATCTCAATCCGGGACAGCGGGAGACCCAGTACTTC.